One and the same sample provided the 28 T cell receptor beta chains below, sequenced in a study of blood T cells in healthy people across ages. The second PCR ran about 6 to 12 cycles with a sample-barcoded 5' primer and J-beta primers. One entry per CDR3 protein, called by TCRdb with MiXCR from the 5' RACE reads. The sample yields 1.5 million to 2 million distinct CDR3 sequences, 39% seen once. Sequences were obtained from blood. The receptors derive from a human donor in good health.

This chain joins TRBV5-1 and TRBJ2-1; tentative D call: TRBD2 (6 bases). V was pared by 3 bases and J by 10 bases, with 11 bases between. Germline V CDR1 and CDR2: SGHRS, YFSETQ. The CDR3 totals 12 residues. CDR3 residues: CASSWTRGEQFF. The CDR3 coding sequence is TGCGCCAGCAGCTGGACCCGGGGGGAGCAGTTCTTC.

This sequence joins TRBV28 and TRBJ1-2; weak D call: TRBD1 (6 bases). CDR3 length: 13 residues. CDR1 and CDR2 from the germline V gene are MDHEN and SYDVKM. Trimming shortened V by 7 bases and J by 5 bases, and 14 bases separated the two germline ends. The CDR3 region has the DNA TGTGCCAGCACCAGACAGGAGCGGTATGGCTACACCTTC. This sequence encodes CASTRQERYGYTF.

The chain carries TRBV7-9 and TRBJ1-2, with TRBD1 as a possible D gene (5 bases). Trimming took 1 base from V and 1 from J, leaving 10 bases between them. The CDR3 totals 15 residues. Germline V CDR1 and CDR2: SEHNR, FQNEAQ (reference sequence). CDR3 in amino acids: CASSLGLRGNYGYTF. In DNA form, the CDR3 reads TGTGCCAGCAGCTTAGGATTGAGGGGTAACTATGGCTACACCTTC. Using reference TRBV7-9 and TRBJ1-2 for the parts outside the CDR3, the full variable domain is DTGVSQNPRHKITKRGQNVTFRCDPISEHNRLYWYRQTLGQGPEFLTYFQNEAQLEKSRLLSDRFSAERPKGSFSTLEIQRTEQGDSAMYLCASSLGLRGNYGYTFGSGTRLTVV.

The rearrangement joins TRBV4-3 to TRBJ1-1, with D perhaps matching TRBD1 (5 bases). The V and J ends lost 0 bases and 5 bases respectively, with 16 bases between them. The V gene's germline CDR1 is LGHNA and CDR2 YSLEER. CDR3 length equals 16 residues. CDR3 bases: TGCGCCAGCAGCCAAGAGATTATCCAGGGATGGACTGAAGCTTTCTTT. Translating gives CASSQEIIQGWTEAFF.

The CDR3 here is CASSYTTGTGLVYGYTF. For the CDR3, the DNA is TGTGCCAGCAGTTACACCACCGGGACAGGGTTGGTCTATGGCTACACCTTC. The chain combines TRBV6-5 with TRBJ1-2; 9 bases match TRBD1. CDR3 size: 17 residues. Per the germline V gene, CDR1 is MNHEY and CDR2 is SVGAGI. V lost 2 bases, J lost 4 bases, and 11 bases stayed unmatched.

This rearrangement joins TRBV7-2 to TRBJ1-2, with D possibly matching TRBD1 (5 bases). The V end lost 3 bases, the J end lost 0 bases, and 17 bases lay between the germline ends. Germline V gene sequence: CDR1 SGHTA, CDR2 FQGNSA. CDR3 length: 17 residues. CDR3 bases: TGTGCCAGCAGCTTTGCCGCGGGGGATTTAGCTAACTATGGCTACACCTTC. This codes for CASSFAAGDLANYGYTF.

The chain is built from TRBV10-3 and TRBJ1-2; D unresolved. Germline V gives CDR1 ENHRY, CDR2 SYGVKD. The V gene lost 4 bases and the J gene lost 4 bases, with 19 bases spanning the gap. The CDR3 totals 16 residues. DNA of the CDR3: TGTGCCATCAGTGGATTAGCCCGGGCCTCGAGCTATGGCTACACCTTC. Translation: CAISGLARASSYGYTF.

CDR3 protein: CATSDDRGWGYTF. CDR3 DNA sequence: TGTGCCACCAGTGATGACAGGGGTTGGGGCTACACCTTC. The chain carries TRBV24-1 and TRBJ1-2; 8 bases are shared with TRBD1. The J segment lost 8 bases and the V segment lost 3 bases, leaving 4 bases of the junction unmatched. Germline-derived CDR1 and CDR2 are KGHDR and SFDVKD. The CDR3 is made up of 13 amino acids.

This chain joins TRBV20-1 and TRBJ2-1; 10 nucleotides match TRBD2. V trimming: 5 bases; J trimming: 4 bases; junction bases outside the gene matches: 5. Germline V gene lookup returns CDR1 DFQATT and CDR2 SNEGSKA (reference sequence). The CDR3 runs 14 residues. The CDR3 loop reads CSAPSGSLYNEQFF. The CDR3 DNA is TGCAGTGCTCCTAGCGGGAGCCTGTACAATGAGCAGTTCTTC.

This chain uses TRBV27 with TRBJ1-2; TRBD1 might be the D (5 bases). The ends were cut back, 6 bases at V and 7 bases at J, with 33 bases in the middle. Per germline, CDR1 MNHEY and CDR2 SMNVEV (reference sequence). CDR3 length: 19 residues. The CDR3 region is CASRPLRLRGKKNWSGYTF. CDR3 DNA sequence: TGTGCCAGCAGACCTTTGCGGCTCCGGGGCAAGAAAAATTGGAGTGGCTACACCTTC.

With respect to this clonotype: Its ends do not fully match the called genes, so a read error is possible. V usage is TRBV29-1 and J usage is TRBJ2-5, with D perhaps matching TRBD2 (6 bases). The CDR3 is 17 amino acids. The germline V gene has CDR1 SQVTM and CDR2 ANQGSEA. CDR3 nucleotides: TGCGGCGTTGAAGATCGGGCATTCCTAGCGACCCAAGAGACCCAGTACTTC. Its protein product is CGVEDRAFLATQETQYF.

The CDR3 coding sequence is TGCAGCGTTGTAGGCTCCGGGGGACAGGGGTCTGGAGGCTACACCTTC. As protein: CSVVGSGGQGSGGYTF. The rearrangement joins TRBV29-1 to TRBJ1-2; 10 nucleotides align to TRBD1. Germline V CDR1 and CDR2: SQVTM, ANQGSEA. The CDR3 runs to 16 residues. J was trimmed by 8 bases and V by 4 bases; bases with no gene match: 16.

This clonotype has just a few counts. The V gene is TRBV5-1, the J gene TRBJ2-1; 9 positions match TRBD1. Germline values: CDR1 SGHRS, CDR2 YFSETQ. This CDR3 has 15 amino acids. V gave up 0 bases and J gave up 7 bases; unmatched junction bases: 5. CDR3 in DNA: TGCGCCAGCAGCTTGGACAGGGGGCGCTTTAATGAGCAGTTCTTC. Protein: CASSLDRGRFNEQFF.

This clonotype was detected ten times or more. The chain carries TRBV7-6 and TRBJ2-7, with TRBD2 as a possible D gene (6 bases). CDR1 is SGHVS and CDR2 is FNYEAQ in the germline V gene. The CDR3 totals 12 residues. Trimming shortened V by 0 bases and J by 7 bases, and 7 bases separated the two germline ends. The CDR3 DNA sequence: TGTGCCAGCAGCTTAGCGGAGGGGGAGCAGTACTTC. Its translation is CASSLAEGEQYF.

The J gene is TRBJ2-4, the V gene TRBV5-1; 7 bases align to TRBD1. This CDR3 is 16 amino acids long. Germline V CDR1 and CDR2: SGHRS, YFSETQ. The V and J ends lost 1 base and 0 bases, in that order; junction bases with no gene match: 4. The CDR3 is CASSLNRGIAKNIQYF. The CDR3 bases are TGCGCCAGCAGCTTGAACAGGGGTATAGCCAAAAACATTCAGTACTTC.

The chain uses TRBV6-2 or TRBV6-3 and TRBJ1-4; no reliable D call. This CDR3 comprises 15 residues. The germline V and J ends were trimmed by 3 bases and 0 bases, with 8 bases remaining between them. The germline V gene has CDR1 MNHEY and CDR2 SVGEGT. This CDR3 is CASSYPGTTNEKLFF. CDR3 bases: TGTGCCAGCAGTTATCCGGGAACAACTAATGAAAAACTGTTTTTT.

This clonotype has more than one count but fewer than ten. The junction and the germline gene differ at one end; a read error may be behind it. The V and J genes are TRBV6-4 and TRBJ1-2; D ambiguous. Germline CDR1 and CDR2: MRHNA and SNTAGT. This CDR3 has 14 amino acids. The CDR3 is CTSSVGLGSYGYTF. CDR3 in DNA: TGTACCAGCAGTGTGGGGTTGGGATCCTATGGCTACACCTTC.

This chain joins TRBV5-1 and TRBJ1-6, with D possibly being TRBD1 (5 bases). The CDR3 spans 18 residues. The V gene's germline CDR1 is SGHRS and CDR2 YFSETQ. Trimming took 0 bases from V and 0 from J, leaving 13 bases between them. CDR3 region: CASSLAGQGDSYNSPLHF. The CDR3 DNA reads TGCGCCAGCAGCTTGGCCGGGCAGGGCGACTCCTATAATTCACCCCTCCACTTT.

This clonotype was seen more than once but under ten times. The chain has TRBV4-3 and TRBJ2-3, with 7 bases matching TRBD2. Trimming cost V 1 base and J 2 bases; bases outside gene matches: 6. The CDR3 runs 16 residues. Looked up from germline, CDR1 is LGHNA and CDR2 is YSLEER. The CDR3 nucleotides are TGCGCCAGCAGCCAAGGGGAGGGGTCACACACAGATACGCAGTATTTT. This codes for CASSQGEGSHTDTQYF.

This clonotype turned up a few times. The chain employs TRBV5-1 and TRBJ2-5, with 8 positions matching TRBD1. Germline CDR1 is SGHRS and CDR2 is YFSETQ. With 6 bases clipped from V and 4 bases from J, the junction kept 11 bases outside the gene matches. The CDR3 contains 15 residues. The CDR3 region is CASTTGRTGGETQYF. CDR3 bases: TGCGCCAGCACCACGGGCCGCACAGGGGGAGAGACCCAGTACTTC.

To note about this clonotype: One end of the junction varies from germline; a read error may be responsible. The V gene is TRBV6-1, the J gene TRBJ1-2, with D possibly being TRBD1 (5 bases). The CDR3 sequence is 11 residues long. Germline CDR1 MNHNS, CDR2 SASEGT. The CDR3 sequence: CASEAGYDYTF. DNA of the CDR3: TGTGCCAGCGAGGCAGGGTATGACTACACCTTC.

The table lists this clonotype with a few counts. The chain combines TRBV12-3 or TRBV12-4 with TRBJ1-6, with 11 bases identical to TRBD1. Trimming at V came to 1 base and at J to 7 bases, leaving 9 bases not matched to a gene. The CDR3 runs 18 residues. CDR3 region: CASSLEELGTGGNSPLHF. CDR3 nucleotide sequence: TGTGCCAGCAGTTTAGAGGAGTTGGGGACAGGGGGAAATTCACCCCTCCACTTT.

The rearrangement joins TRBV20-1 to TRBJ1-2; possibly TRBD1 for D (5 bases). Germline V gene data show CDR1 as DFQATT and CDR2 as SNEGSKA (reference sequence). CDR3 size: 15 residues. The V end lost 0 bases, the J end lost 6 bases, and 17 bases lay between the germline ends. The CDR3 DNA sequence: TGCAGTGCTAGAGATGAGGCGAGTTGGGGGGATGGCTACACCTTC. Amino acids: CSARDEASWGDGYTF.

V gene TRBV6-5 combines with J gene TRBJ1-6; TRBD1 agrees at 7 bases. Per the germline V gene, CDR1 is MNHEY and CDR2 is SVGAGI. This CDR3 region has 17 residues. After removal of 2 bases from V and 9 bases from J, the junction contained 13 bases not matched to a gene. The CDR3 coding sequence is TGTGCCAGCAGTTACGAGTCGGCAGGGGGTCAAGGTTCACCCCTCCACTTT. Translation gives CASSYESAGGQGSPLHF.

Note on this clonotype: Germline is not matched at one junction end, which may reflect a read error. This chain links TRBV20-1 with TRBJ2-1; 8 nucleotides agree with TRBD1. The CDR3 sequence is 12 residues long. Germline-derived CDR1 and CDR2 are DFQATT and SNEGSKA (reference sequence). The CDR3 loop is CNAQDRENEQFF. CDR3 DNA: TGCAATGCTCAGGACAGGGAGAATGAGCAGTTCTTC.

The rearrangement uses TRBV5-1 and TRBJ1-1; 10 nucleotides line up with TRBD1. The length of the CDR3 is 15 residues. Looked up from germline, CDR1 is SGHRS and CDR2 is YFSETQ. Losses at the gene ends were 5 bases for V and 6 bases for J; bases not matched to a gene: 10. CDR3 sequence (DNA): TGCGCCAGCAGGCGGACAGGGGGTCTAGACGCTGAAGCTTTCTTT. As protein: CASRRTGGLDAEAFF.

The chain couples TRBV10-3 to TRBJ2-3, with 7 bases that match TRBD1. CDR1 and CDR2 (germline): ENHRY, SYGVKD. Germline trimming cut 6 bases from V and 0 bases from J; bases unmatched to any gene: 9. The CDR3 covers 16 residues. This CDR3 is CAIRQTGTDSTDTQYF. DNA for the CDR3: TGTGCCATCAGGCAGACCGGGACAGATAGCACAGATACGCAGTATTTT.

This chain links TRBV25-1 with TRBJ2-2, with a tentative D call TRBD2 (6 bases). The germline V gene encodes CDR1 MGHDK and CDR2 SYGVNS. The length of the CDR3 is 15 residues. Trimming pared 0 bases from V and 7 bases from J, leaving 12 bases between. The CDR3 nucleotides are TGTGCCAGCAGTGAATATGCGGGGATGGGCGGGGAGCTGTTTTTT. It is translated as CASSEYAGMGGELFF. The variable domain in full, completed from reference TRBV25-1 and TRBJ2-2, reads EADIYQTPRYLVIGTGKKITLECSQTMGHDKMYWYQQDPGMELHLIHYSYGVNSTEKGDLSSESTVSRIRTEHFPLTLESARPSHTSQYLCASSEYAGMGGELFFGEGSRLTVL.